The clone carrying this TCR beta chain has a handful of counts. Using its own MiXCR run on the 5' RACE reads, TCRdb lists one record per CDR3 protein. Of hundreds of thousands of distinct CDR3 sequences listed, over 15% are singletons. The entry originates in a study of identical twins. V shed 6 bases and J 6 bases; nucleotides not matched to a gene: 9. The germline gives CDR1 LGHNT, CDR2 FRNRAP. This CDR3 region has 14 residues. This same sample was also part of a study on T cells expressing NK-cell markers. That report notes: Only alpha-beta TCR T cells were sorted in several experiments, using an anti-gamma-delta TCR antibody.

This receptor was taken from a woman between 18 and 29 years old in good health. V gene TRBV12-5 combines with J gene TRBJ2-3; 7 bases align to TRBD2. The sequenced sample was PBMCs. The CDR3 loop reads CASGLGEGPDTQYF. The CDR3 DNA is TGTGCTAGTGGCCTAGGGGAGGGGCCGGATACGCAGTATTTT.